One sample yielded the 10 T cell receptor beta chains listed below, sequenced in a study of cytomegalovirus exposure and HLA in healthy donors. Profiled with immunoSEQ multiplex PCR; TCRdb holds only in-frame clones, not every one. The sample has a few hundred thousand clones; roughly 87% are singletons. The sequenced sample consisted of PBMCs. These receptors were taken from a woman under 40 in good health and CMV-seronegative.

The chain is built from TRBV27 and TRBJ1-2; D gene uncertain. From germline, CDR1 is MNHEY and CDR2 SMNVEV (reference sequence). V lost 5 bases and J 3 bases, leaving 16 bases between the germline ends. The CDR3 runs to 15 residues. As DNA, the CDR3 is TGTGCCAGCAGTCCGAAACAGTGGGGAGACTATGGCTACACCTTC. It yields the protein CASSPKQWGDYGYTF.

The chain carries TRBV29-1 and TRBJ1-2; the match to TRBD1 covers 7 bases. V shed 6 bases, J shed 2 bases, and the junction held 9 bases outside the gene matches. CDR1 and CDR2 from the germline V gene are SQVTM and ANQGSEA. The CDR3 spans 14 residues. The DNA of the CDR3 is TGCAGCGTACCCCCTGACAGGGCGAACTATGGCTACACCTTC. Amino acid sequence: CSVPPDRANYGYTF.

The DNA for the CDR3 is TGTGCCAGCAGCGTAGTTGGTAGCGCTTACAATGAGCAGTTCTTC. Protein: CASSVVGSAYNEQFF. The rearrangement uses TRBV9 and TRBJ2-1; the D gene is possibly TRBD2 (5 bases). V lost 0 bases and J 4 bases, leaving 11 bases between the germline ends. The CDR3 has 15 residues. Germline lookup yields CDR1 SGDLS and CDR2 YYNGEE.

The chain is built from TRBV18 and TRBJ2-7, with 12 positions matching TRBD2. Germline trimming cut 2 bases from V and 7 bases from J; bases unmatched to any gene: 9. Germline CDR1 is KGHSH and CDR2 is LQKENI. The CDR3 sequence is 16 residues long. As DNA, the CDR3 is TGTGCCAGCTCACCAACGCTAGCGGGAGGGCCCAGAGAGCAGTACTTC. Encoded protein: CASSPTLAGGPREQYF.

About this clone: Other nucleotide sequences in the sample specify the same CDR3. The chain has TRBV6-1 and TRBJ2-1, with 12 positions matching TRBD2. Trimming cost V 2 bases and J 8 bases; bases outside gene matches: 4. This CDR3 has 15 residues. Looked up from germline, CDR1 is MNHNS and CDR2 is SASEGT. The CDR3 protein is CASSELAGGPDEQFF. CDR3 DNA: TGTGCCAGCAGTGAACTAGCGGGAGGGCCCGATGAGCAGTTCTTC.

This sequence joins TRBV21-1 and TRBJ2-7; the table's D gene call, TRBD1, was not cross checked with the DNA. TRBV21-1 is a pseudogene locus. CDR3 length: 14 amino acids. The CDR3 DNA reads TGTGCCAGCAATGGCCAGGGGCCGTCCTACGAGCAGTACTTC. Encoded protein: CASNGQGPSYEQYF.

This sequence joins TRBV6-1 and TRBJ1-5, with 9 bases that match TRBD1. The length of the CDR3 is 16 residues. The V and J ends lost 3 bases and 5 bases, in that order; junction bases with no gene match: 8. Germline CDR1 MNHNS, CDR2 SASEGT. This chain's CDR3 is CASSDRDRVFDQPQHF. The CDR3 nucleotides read TGTGCCAGCAGTGACCGGGACAGGGTCTTCGATCAGCCCCAGCATTTT.

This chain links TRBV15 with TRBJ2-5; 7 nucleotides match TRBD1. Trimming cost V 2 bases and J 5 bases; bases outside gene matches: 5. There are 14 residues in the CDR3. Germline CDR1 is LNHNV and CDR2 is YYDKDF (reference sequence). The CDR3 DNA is TGTGCCACCAGCAGACAGGGGGTAGGGGAGACCCAGTACTTC. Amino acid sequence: CATSRQGVGETQYF.

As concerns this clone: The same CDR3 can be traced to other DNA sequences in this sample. The DNA of the CDR3 is TGTGCCAGCAGCCGGACAGGGGGCTCCTACGAGCAGTACTTC. Encoded protein: CASSRTGGSYEQYF. This chain joins TRBV28 and TRBJ2-7; 10 bases are shared with TRBD1. After removal of 6 bases from V and 0 bases from J, the junction contained 2 bases not matched to a gene. CDR3 length: 14 residues. CDR1 and CDR2 from the germline V gene are MDHEN and SYDVKM.

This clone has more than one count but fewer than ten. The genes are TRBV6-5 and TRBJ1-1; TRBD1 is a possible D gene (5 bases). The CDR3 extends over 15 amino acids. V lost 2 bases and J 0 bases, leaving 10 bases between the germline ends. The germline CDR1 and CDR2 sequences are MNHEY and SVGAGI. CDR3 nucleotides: TGTGCCAGCAGTTACCAGGGAATTATGAACACTGAAGCTTTCTTT. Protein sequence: CASSYQGIMNTEAFF.